This T cell receptor beta chain is drawn from a study of Graves' ophthalmopathy and Graves' hyperthyroidism. Study context: Pretreatment peripheral blood was obtained at initial diagnosis. Study results and caveats: Appearing in blood as well were most expanded thyroid clonotypes above 0.001 frequency. A roughly 76% specificity and 87.88% sensitivity were achieved by a 13-signature model that separated ophthalmopathy from stable hyperthyroidism.

Many counts were recorded for this clonotype. Its specificity is unknown. Amplified material comprised TCR beta CDR3 regions derived from RNA transcripts. First-round RT-PCR with HTBI primers preceded a second-round multiplex PCR. MiXCR, applied by TCRdb to the multiplex PCR reads, yields one record per CDR3 protein. The sample has 200,000 to 250,000 distinct CDR3 sequences; 20% to 25% are singletons. The germline gives CDR1 MDHEN, CDR2 SYDVKM. The CDR3 is 15 amino acids. Between the trimmed V and J ends, which lost 5 bases and 1 base, there was a span of 13 bases. The chain has TRBV28 and TRBJ2-3; the D gene is possibly TRBD1 (5 bases). The clonotype comes from a woman between 45 and 65 years old with Graves' ophthalmopathy. Sequenced material: peripheral blood. CDR3 nucleotide sequence: TGTGCCAGCAGTAAAACGTCGACAGGCACAGATACGCAGTATTTT. As protein: CASSKTSTGTDTQYF. The full variable domain, its missing parts supplied by reference TRBV28 and TRBJ2-3, is DVKVTQSSRYLVKRTGEKVFLECVQDMDHENMFWYRQDPGLGLRLIYFSYDVKMKEKGDIPEGYSVSREKKERFSLILESASTNQTSMYLCASSKTSTGTDTQYFGPGTRLTVL.